These 3 T cell receptor beta chains came from one sample sequenced in a study of cytomegalovirus exposure and HLA in healthy donors. PCR involved 60 Vbeta and 13 Jbeta primers. Measured with immunoSEQ multiplex PCR; TCRdb has only the in-frame clones, and not every one. This table holds 170,000 or so clones, around 72% found once. Material for sequencing was PBMCs. These receptors were collected from a woman in her forties or fifties in good health and CMV-seropositive.

The CDR3: CASSLVAGPSGKETQYF. The DNA for the CDR3 is TGTGCCAGCAGCTTAGTAGCGGGGCCAAGCGGAAAAGAGACCCAGTACTTC. The J gene is TRBJ2-5, the V gene TRBV7-2; 8 bases fit TRBD2. CDR1 SGHTA and CDR2 FQGNSA come from the germline V gene. Trimming at V came to 1 base and at J to 3 bases, leaving 10 bases not matched to a gene. The length of the CDR3 is 17 residues.

This chain joins TRBV7-8 and TRBJ1-2; 8 bases align to TRBD1. V lost 0 bases and J lost 4; bases outside the gene matches: 7. Germline CDR1 is SGHVS and CDR2 is FQNEAQ. The CDR3 is 16 residues long. The CDR3, as DNA: TGTGCCAGCAGCTTAGCGGGGCAGGGGGCCTTCTATGGCTACACCTTC. Translated: CASSLAGQGAFYGYTF.

The gene calls are TRBV7-2 and TRBJ2-5, with D possibly TRBD2 on 7 matching bases. The germline V and J ends were trimmed by 0 bases and 2 bases, with 19 bases remaining between them. This CDR3 region has 18 residues. CDR1 and CDR2 from the germline V gene are SGHTA and FQGNSA. Here the CDR3 reads CASSLAPGGGGPQETQYF. The CDR3 DNA is TGTGCCAGCAGCTTAGCGCCGGGAGGCGGGGGCCCGCAAGAGACCCAGTACTTC. The full variable domain, its missing parts supplied by reference TRBV7-2 and TRBJ2-5, is GAGVSQSPSNKVTEKGKDVELRCDPISGHTALYWYRQSLGQGLEFLIYFQGNSAPDKSGLPSDRFSAERTGGSVSTLTIQRTQQEDSAVYLCASSLAPGGGGPQETQYFGPGTRLLVL.